This TCR beta chain was sequenced for a study of synovial regulatory T cells in juvenile arthritis. Broader study findings: Synovial Teff and blood CPL repertoires partially overlapped with iaTreg TCR repertoires, which were largely patient-private. Synovial Tregs shared more CDR3 sequences with iaTregs than other blood Tregs. TCR diversity was lower in inflammation-associated blood Treg cells than in other blood Treg cells.

The CDR3 is made up of 15 amino acids. DNA for this receptor is not on file. Germline V gene data show CDR1 as SGHNT and CDR2 as YYREEE (reference sequence). Donors were around 11 juvenile idiopathic arthritis patients with active disease, 3 polyarticular and 8 oligoarticular. With respect to this clone: Its antigen is currently unknown.

Assay used: immunoSEQ multiplex PCR; TCRdb lists only in-frame clones, some missing. The sample table sets out some 9,200 clones. The chain recombines TRBV5-4 with TRBJ2-7; the D call of TRBD2 rests on TCRdb alone, since no DNA is present to check it. The sequence was obtained from a donor between 2 and 29 years old with juvenile idiopathic arthritis. Sequenced input: Treg cells from blood. Described subset: remaining (HLA-DR-negative) circulating blood Treg cells. This CDR3 is CASSSGLAGSYEQYF.